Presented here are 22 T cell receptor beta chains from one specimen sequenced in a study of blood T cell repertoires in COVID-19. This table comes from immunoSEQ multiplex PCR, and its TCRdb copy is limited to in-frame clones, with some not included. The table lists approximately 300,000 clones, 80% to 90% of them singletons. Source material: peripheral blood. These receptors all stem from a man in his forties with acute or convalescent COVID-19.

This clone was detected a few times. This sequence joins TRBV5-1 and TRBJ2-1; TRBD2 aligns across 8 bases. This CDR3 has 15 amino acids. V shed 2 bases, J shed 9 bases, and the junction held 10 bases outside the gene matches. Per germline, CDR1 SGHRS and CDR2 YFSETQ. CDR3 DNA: TGCGCCAGCAGCTTCTTTGTCGGGGGGGCAGCTGAGCAGTTCTTC. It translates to CASSFFVGGAAEQFF.

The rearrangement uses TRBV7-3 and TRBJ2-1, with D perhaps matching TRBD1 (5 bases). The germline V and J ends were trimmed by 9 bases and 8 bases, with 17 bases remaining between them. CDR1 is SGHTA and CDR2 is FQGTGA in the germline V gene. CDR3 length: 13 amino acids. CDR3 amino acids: CARGTTRAHEQFF. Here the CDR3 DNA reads TGTGCCAGGGGCACAACCAGGGCCCATGAGCAGTTCTTC.

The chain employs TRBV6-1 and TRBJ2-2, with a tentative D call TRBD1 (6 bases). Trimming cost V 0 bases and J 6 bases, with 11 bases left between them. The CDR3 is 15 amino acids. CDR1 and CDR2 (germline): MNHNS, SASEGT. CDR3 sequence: CASSEARGDAGELFF. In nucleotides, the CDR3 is TGTGCCAGCAGTGAAGCCAGGGGCGATGCCGGGGAGCTGTTTTTT.

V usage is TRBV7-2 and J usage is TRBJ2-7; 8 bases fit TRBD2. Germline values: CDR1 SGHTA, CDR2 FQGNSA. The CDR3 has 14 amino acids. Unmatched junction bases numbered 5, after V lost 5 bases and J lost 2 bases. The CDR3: CASSPGTRTYEQYF. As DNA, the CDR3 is TGTGCCAGCAGCCCCGGGACTAGGACCTACGAGCAGTACTTC.

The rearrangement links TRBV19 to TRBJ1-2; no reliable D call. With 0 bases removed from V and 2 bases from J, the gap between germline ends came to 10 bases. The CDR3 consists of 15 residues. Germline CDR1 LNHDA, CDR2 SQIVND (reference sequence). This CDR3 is CASSIDGPPNYGYTF. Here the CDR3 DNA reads TGTGCCAGTAGTATAGATGGGCCGCCGAACTATGGCTACACCTTC.

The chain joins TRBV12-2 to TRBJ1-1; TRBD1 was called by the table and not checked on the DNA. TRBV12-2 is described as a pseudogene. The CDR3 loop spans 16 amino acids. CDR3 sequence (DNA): TGTGCAAGTCGCTATATCGGTACAGGGGGCAACACTGAAGCTTTCTTT. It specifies CASRYIGTGGNTEAFF.

CDR3: CASSFGGFTEAFF. In nucleotides, the CDR3 is TGCGCCAGCAGCTTTGGGGGGTTCACTGAAGCTTTCTTT. V and J are TRBV5-1 and TRBJ1-1; D is possibly TRBD1 (5 bases). This CDR3 has 13 residues. The germline CDR1 and CDR2 sequences are SGHRS and YFSETQ. V lost 2 bases and J lost 4, with 9 bases in between.

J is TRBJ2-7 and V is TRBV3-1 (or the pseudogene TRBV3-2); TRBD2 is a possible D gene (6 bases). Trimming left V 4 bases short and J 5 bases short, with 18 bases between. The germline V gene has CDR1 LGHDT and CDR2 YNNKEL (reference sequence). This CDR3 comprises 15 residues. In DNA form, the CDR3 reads TGTGCCAGCAGCCCATCGGGGACTTTGAACCACGAGCAGTACTTC. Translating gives CASSPSGTLNHEQYF.

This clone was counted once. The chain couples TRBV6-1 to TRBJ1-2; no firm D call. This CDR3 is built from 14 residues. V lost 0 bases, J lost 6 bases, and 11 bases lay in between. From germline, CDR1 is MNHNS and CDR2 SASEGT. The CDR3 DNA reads TGTGCCAGCAGTGAAGCGAGGAGGATGAATGGCTACACCTTC. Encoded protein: CASSEARRMNGYTF.

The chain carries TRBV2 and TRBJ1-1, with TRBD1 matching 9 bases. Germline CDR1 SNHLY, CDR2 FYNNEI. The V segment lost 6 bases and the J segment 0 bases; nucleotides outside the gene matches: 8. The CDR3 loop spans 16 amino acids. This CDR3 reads CASSVTGQGLNTEAFF. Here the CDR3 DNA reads TGTGCCAGCAGCGTGACGGGACAGGGTTTGAACACTGAAGCTTTCTTT.

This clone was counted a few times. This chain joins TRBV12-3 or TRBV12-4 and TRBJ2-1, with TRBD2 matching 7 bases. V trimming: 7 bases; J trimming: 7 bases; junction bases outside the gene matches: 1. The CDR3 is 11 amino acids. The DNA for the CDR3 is TGTGCCAGCAACGGGAGGAATGAGCAGTTCTTC. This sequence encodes CASNGRNEQFF.

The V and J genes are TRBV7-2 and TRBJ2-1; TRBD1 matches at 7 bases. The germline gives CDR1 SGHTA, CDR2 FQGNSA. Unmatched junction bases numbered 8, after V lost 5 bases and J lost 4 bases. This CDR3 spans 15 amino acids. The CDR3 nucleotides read TGTGCCAGCAGCCCCGACAGGGACGGGTACAATGAGCAGTTCTTC. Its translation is CASSPDRDGYNEQFF.

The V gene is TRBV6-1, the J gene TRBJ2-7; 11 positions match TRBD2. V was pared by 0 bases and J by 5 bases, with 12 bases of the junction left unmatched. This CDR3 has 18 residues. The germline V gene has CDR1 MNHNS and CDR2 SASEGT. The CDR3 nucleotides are TGTGCCAGCAGTGAAGCGAGTGGTCTAGCGGGGGGCGACCACGAGCAGTACTTC. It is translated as CASSEASGLAGGDHEQYF.

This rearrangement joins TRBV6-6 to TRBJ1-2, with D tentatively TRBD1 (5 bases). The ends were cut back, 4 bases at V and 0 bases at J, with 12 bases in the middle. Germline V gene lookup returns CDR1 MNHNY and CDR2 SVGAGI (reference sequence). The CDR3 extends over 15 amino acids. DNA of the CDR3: TGTGCCAGCAGTTCACCCCAGGGATCTAACTATGGCTACACCTTC. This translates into CASSSPQGSNYGYTF.

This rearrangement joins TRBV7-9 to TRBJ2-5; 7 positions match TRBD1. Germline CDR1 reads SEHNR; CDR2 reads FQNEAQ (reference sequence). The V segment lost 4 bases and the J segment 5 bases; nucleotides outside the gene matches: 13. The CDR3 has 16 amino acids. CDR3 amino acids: CASSSNYRGEGETQYF. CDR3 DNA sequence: TGTGCCAGCAGCTCGAATTACAGGGGCGAAGGGGAGACCCAGTACTTC.

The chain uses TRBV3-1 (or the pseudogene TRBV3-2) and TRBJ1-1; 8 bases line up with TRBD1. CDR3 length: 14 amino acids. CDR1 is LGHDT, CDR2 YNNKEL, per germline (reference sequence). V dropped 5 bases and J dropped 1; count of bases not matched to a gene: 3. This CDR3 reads CASSLQGGNTEAFF. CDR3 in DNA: TGTGCCAGCAGCTTACAGGGGGGGAACACTGAAGCTTTCTTT.

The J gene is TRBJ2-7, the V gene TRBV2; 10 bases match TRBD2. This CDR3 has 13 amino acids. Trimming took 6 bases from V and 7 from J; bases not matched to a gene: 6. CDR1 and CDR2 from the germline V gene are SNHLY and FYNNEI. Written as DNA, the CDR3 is TGTGCCAGCAGACTAGCGGGGATCTGGGAGCAGTACTTC. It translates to CASRLAGIWEQYF.

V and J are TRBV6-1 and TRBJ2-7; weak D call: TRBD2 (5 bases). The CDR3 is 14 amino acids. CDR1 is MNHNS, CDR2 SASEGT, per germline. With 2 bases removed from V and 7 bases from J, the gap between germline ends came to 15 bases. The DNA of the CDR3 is TGTGCCAGCAGTGAATCCTTGTGGAGGTGGGAGCAGTACTTC. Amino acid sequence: CASSESLWRWEQYF.

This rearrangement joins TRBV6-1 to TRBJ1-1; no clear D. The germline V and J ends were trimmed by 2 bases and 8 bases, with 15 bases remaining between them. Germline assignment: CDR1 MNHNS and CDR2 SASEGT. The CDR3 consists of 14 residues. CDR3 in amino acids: CASSELPYEAEAFF. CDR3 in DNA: TGTGCCAGCAGTGAACTACCGTATGAAGCAGAAGCTTTCTTT.

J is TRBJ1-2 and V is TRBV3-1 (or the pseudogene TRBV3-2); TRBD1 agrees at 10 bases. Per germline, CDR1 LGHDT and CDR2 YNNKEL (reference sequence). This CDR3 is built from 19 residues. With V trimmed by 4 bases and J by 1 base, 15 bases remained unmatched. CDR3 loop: CASSPIRIRDRGDNYGYTF. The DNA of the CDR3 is TGTGCCAGCAGCCCCATAAGAATCCGGGACAGGGGAGATAACTATGGCTACACCTTC.

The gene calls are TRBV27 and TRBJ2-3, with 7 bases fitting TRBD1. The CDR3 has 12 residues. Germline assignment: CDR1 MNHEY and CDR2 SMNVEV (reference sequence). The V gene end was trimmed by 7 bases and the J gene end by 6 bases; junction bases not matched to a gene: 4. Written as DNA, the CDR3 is TGTGCCAGCACGTCACAGGGGGATACGCAGTATTTT. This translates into CASTSQGDTQYF.

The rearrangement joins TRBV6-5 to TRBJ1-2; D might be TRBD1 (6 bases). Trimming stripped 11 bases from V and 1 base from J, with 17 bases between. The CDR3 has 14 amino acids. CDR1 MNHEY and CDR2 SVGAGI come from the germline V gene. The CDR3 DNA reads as TGTGCCCTGGAGGGGGGGCCTTTTAACTATGGCTACACCTTC. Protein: CALEGGPFNYGYTF.